This T cell receptor beta chain is from a study of regulatory T cells in long-lasting Graves disease. General study results and limits: The work looked only at peripheral blood and did not look at thyroid tissue.

The V end lost 5 bases, the J end lost 13 bases, and 15 bases lay between the germline ends. This CDR3 is 13 amino acids long. Germline assignment: CDR1 SGHVS and CDR2 FQNEAQ. Arm-PCR of CDR3 regions and iRepertoire HTBI primers were the basis on which TCR beta libraries were built. In TCRdb, the multiplex PCR reads were re-called with MiXCR into one record per CDR3 protein. The sample includes 510,000 or so distinct CDR3 sequences, around 13% of them seen just once. At least ten counts were recorded for this clonotype. Antigen: not known. The time point is: newly diagnosed GD, antithyroid drugs for less than 3 months. Generation of the TCR library employed RNA extracted from PBMCs. The same specimen was also included in a second study, on T cells in Graves' hyperthyroidism and ophthalmopathy. That investigation notes: The study used the HTBI primer set for a first-round RT-PCR of the TCR CDR3.

The sequence was collected from a young woman with Graves disease. This chain links TRBV7-8 with TRBJ2-6; D is ambiguous. The sample in question was peripheral blood mononuclear cells (PBMCs), obtained at new diagnosis, from a patient treated with antithyroid drugs. The CDR3 nucleotides are TGTGCCAGCAGCCCCGCCGGACCGGCTGTCCTGACTTTC. Protein product: CASSPAGPAVLTF.